This TCR beta chain derives from a study of blood T cell repertoires in COVID-19. Study information: There were acute and convalescent COVID-19 samples, and they came from the United States, Italy and Spain. From T cells, B-cell-depleted T cells, or PBMCs came the material, which was cDNA or gDNA.

The CDR3 totals 17 residues. Germline V CDR1 and CDR2: LGHDT, YNNKEL (reference sequence). V trimming: 0 bases; J trimming: 7 bases; junction bases outside the gene matches: 7. Methods used by the authors: The authors estimated nucleated cell counts from reference gene primer amplification. Clones were read by immunoSEQ multiplex PCR, and TCRdb kept only the in-frame ones, dropping some. V and J calls and clone size are as listed in that table; D and trimming were resolved from the DNA. The sample holds 90,000 to 120,000 clones, roughly 80% seen once. The chain links TRBV3-1 (or the pseudogene TRBV3-2) to TRBJ2-5, with 14 bases lining up with TRBD2. The receptor's source is a man in his sixties or seventies with active or convalescent COVID-19. The material sequenced was peripheral blood. CDR3 loop: CASSQERGLAGDVTQYF. In DNA form, the CDR3 reads TGTGCCAGCAGCCAAGAAAGGGGACTAGCGGGGGATGTGACCCAGTACTTC.